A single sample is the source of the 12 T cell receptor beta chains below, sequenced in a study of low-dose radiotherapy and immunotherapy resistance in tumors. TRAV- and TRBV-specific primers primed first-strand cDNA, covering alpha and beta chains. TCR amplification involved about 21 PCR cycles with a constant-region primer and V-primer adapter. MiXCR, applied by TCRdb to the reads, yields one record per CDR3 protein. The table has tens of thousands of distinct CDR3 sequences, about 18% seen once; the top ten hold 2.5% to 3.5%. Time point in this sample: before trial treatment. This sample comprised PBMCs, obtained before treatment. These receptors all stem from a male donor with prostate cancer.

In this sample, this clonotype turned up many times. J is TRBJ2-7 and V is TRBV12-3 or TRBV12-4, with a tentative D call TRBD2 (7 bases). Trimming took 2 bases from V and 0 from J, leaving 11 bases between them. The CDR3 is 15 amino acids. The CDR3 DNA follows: TGTGCCAGCAGTTTACGGGGGGCCCCCTCCTACGAGCAGTACTTC. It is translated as CASSLRGAPSYEQYF.

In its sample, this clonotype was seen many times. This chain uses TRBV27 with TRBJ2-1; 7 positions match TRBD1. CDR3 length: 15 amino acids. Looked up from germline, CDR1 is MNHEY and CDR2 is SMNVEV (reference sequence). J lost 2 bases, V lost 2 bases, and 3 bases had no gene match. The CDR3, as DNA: TGTGCCAGCAGTTTAGGACAGGAAGCCTACAATGAGCAGTTCTTC. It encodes CASSLGQEAYNEQFF.

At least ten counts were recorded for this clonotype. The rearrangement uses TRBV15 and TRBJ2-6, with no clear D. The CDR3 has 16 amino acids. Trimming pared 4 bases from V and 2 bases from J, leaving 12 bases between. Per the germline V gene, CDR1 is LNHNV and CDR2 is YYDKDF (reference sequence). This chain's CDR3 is CATSKVASPGANVLTF. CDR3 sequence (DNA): TGTGCCACCAGCAAAGTCGCGAGTCCTGGGGCCAACGTCCTGACTTTC.

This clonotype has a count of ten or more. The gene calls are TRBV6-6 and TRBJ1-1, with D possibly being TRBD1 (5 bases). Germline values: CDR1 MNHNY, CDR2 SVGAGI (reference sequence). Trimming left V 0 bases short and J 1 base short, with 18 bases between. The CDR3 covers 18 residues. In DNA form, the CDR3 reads TGTGCCAGCAGTTACTCCGGGGCTTTCGGGGTTCGGAACACTGAAGCTTTCTTT. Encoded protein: CASSYSGAFGVRNTEAFF.

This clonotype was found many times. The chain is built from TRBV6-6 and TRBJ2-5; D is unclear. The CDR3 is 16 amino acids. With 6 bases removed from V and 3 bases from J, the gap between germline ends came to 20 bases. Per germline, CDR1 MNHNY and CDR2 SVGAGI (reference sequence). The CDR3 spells CASRDGFGGREETQYF. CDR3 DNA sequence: TGTGCCAGCAGGGACGGCTTTGGCGGAAGGGAAGAGACCCAGTACTTC.

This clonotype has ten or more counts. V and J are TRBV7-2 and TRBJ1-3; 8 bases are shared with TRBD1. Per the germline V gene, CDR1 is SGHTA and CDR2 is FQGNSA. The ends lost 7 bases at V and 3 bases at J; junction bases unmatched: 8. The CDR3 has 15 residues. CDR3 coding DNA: TGTGCCAGCAACCCAGGGGGCGTGGGTGGAAACACCATATATTTT. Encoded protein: CASNPGGVGGNTIYF.

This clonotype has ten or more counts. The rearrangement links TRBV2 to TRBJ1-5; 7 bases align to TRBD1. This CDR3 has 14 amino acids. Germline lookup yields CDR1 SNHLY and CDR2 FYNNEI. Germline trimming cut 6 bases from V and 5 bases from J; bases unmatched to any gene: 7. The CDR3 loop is CASSQQGRDQPQHF. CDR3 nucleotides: TGTGCCAGCAGCCAACAGGGGAGAGATCAGCCCCAGCATTTT.

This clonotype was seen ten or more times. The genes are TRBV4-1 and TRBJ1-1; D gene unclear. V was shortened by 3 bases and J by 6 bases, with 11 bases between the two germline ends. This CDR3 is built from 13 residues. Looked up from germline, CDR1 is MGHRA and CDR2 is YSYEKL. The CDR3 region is CASSQPGGPEAFF. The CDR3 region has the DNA TGCGCCAGCAGCCAGCCGGGAGGGCCTGAAGCTTTCTTT.

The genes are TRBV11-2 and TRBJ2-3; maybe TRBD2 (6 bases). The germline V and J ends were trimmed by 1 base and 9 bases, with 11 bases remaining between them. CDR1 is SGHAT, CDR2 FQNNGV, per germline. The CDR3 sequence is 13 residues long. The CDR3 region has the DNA TGTGCCAGCAGCTTAGGGGACTTCTACACGCAGTATTTT. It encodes CASSLGDFYTQYF.

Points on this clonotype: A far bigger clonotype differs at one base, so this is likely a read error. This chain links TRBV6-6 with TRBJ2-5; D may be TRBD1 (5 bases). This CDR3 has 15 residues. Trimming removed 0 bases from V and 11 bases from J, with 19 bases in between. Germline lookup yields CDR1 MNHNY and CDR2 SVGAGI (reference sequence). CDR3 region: CASSYSAGRLDKQYF. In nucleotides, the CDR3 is TGTGCCAGCAGTTACTCAGCAGGGCGGTTGGACAAGCAGTACTTC.

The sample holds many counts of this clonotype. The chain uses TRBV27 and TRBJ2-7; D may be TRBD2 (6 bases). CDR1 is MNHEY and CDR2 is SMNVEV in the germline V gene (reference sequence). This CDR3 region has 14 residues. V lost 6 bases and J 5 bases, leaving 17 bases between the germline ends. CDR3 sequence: CASRTFRGTNEQYF. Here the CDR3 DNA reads TGTGCCAGCAGGACTTTCCGGGGGACCAACGAGCAGTACTTC.

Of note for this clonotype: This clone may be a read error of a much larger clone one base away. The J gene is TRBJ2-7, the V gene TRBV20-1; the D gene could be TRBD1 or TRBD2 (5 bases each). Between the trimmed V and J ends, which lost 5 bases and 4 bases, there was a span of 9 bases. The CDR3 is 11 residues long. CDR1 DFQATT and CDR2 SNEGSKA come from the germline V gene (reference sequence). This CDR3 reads CSAWDLYEQYF. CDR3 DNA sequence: TGCAGTGCTTGGGACCTATACGAGCAGTACTTC.